A selection of T cell receptor beta chains follows, all from one sample in a study of beta chain features in type 1 diabetes. Libraries were prepared by immunoSEQ multiplex PCR; TCRdb keeps only in-frame clonotypes and omits some of them. The sample holds about 290,000 clones, under 8.5% seen once. Input material: central memory CD4+ T cells from blood. Source of these receptors: a woman under 30 in good health. CDR3s include the opening cysteine and the closing phenylalanine or tryptophan. D genes are given only for firm matches. Only part of the rows carry a size: once, few, many, or a class if the clone is expanded.

J,size,V,D,CDR3,DNA
TRBJ1-2,NA,TRBV7-9,NA,CASSHQVTYGYTF,TGTGCCAGCAGCCACCAGGTTACCTATGGCTACACCTTC
TRBJ2-6,many,TRBV25-1,NA,CASLNTGANVLTF,TGTGCCAGCTTGAATACTGGGGCCAACGTCCTGACTTTC
TRBJ2-4,NA,TRBV2,TRBD1,CASSARTGLGKNIQYF,TGTGCCAGCAGTGCGAGGACAGGGTTAGGCAAAAACATTCAGTACTTC
TRBJ1-1,NA,TRBV5-1,NA,CASSSPTGLEAFF,TGCGCCAGCAGCTCGCCCACAGGGCTGGAGGCTTTCTTT
TRBJ1-6,few,TRBV7-9,NA,CASSLVTEGNSPLHF,TGTGCCAGCAGCTTAGTGACGGAGGGAAATTCACCCCTCCACTTT
TRBJ2-4,few,TRBV5-6,NA,CASSLSGTDLNIQYF,TGTGCCAGCAGCTTGAGCGGGACAGACTTAAACATTCAGTACTTC
TRBJ2-1,few,TRBV5-5,NA,CASSLGALNEQFF,TGTGCCAGCAGCTTGGGTGCGTTGAATGAGCAGTTCTTC
TRBJ2-6,few,TRBV4-3,NA,CASSHDLPEGGANVLTF,TGCGCCAGCAGCCACGACCTCCCGGAAGGTGGGGCCAACGTCCTGACTTTC
TRBJ2-2,few,TRBV4-1,TRBD1,CASSPKRTGTDRDTGELFF,TGCGCCAGCAGCCCCAAGAGGACAGGTACCGATCGAGACACCGGGGAGCTGTTTTTT
TRBJ2-3,many,TRBV2,NA,CASSDRTGGKDTQYF,TGTGCCAGCAGTGATAGGACAGGCGGGAAAGATACGCAGTATTTT
TRBJ2-3,NA,TRBV29-1,TRBD2,CSVETSGGRDTQYF,TGCAGCGTTGAAACTAGCGGGGGGCGAGATACGCAGTATTTT
TRBJ2-1,NA,TRBV18,NA,CASSPTRFNEQLF,TGTGCCAGCTCTCCCACTAGATTTAATGAGCAGCTCTTC
TRBJ1-2,few,TRBV2,NA,CASSTPDSYYGYTF,TGTGCCAGCAGTACACCAGACAGCTACTATGGCTACACCTTC
TRBJ2-2,many,TRBV9,NA,CASSVVPGPAGELFF,TGTGCCAGCAGCGTAGTACCAGGGCCCGCCGGGGAGCTGTTTTTT
TRBJ2-5,NA,TRBV11-3,NA,CASSLAFDQETQYF,TGTGCCAGCAGCTTAGCTTTTGATCAAGAGACCCAGTACTTC
TRBJ1-1,few,TRBV6-5,NA,CASRYRVLDTEAFF,TGTGCCAGCAGGTACAGGGTGTTGGACACTGAAGCTTTCTTT
TRBJ2-5,few,TRBV2,NA,CASSQDRETQYF,TGTGCCAGCAGCCAGGATAGAGAGACCCAGTACTTC
TRBJ1-2,NA,TRBV28,NA,CASSFRGSGNYGYTF,TGTGCCAGCAGTTTTAGAGGGTCTGGGAACTATGGCTACACCTTC
TRBJ2-4,few,TRBV4-1,NA,CASSQDLALAKNIQYF,TGCGCCAGCAGCCAAGATCTGGCACTAGCCAAAAACATTCAGTACTTC
TRBJ2-1,NA,TRBV7-9,TRBD1,CASSLAYRRYRGNEQFF,TGTGCCAGCAGCTTAGCCTATCGTCGCTACAGGGGCAATGAGCAGTTCTTC
TRBJ2-7,NA,TRBV28,TRBD1,CASGGQGPLEQYF,TGTGCCAGCGGGGGACAGGGACCTCTGGAGCAGTACTTC